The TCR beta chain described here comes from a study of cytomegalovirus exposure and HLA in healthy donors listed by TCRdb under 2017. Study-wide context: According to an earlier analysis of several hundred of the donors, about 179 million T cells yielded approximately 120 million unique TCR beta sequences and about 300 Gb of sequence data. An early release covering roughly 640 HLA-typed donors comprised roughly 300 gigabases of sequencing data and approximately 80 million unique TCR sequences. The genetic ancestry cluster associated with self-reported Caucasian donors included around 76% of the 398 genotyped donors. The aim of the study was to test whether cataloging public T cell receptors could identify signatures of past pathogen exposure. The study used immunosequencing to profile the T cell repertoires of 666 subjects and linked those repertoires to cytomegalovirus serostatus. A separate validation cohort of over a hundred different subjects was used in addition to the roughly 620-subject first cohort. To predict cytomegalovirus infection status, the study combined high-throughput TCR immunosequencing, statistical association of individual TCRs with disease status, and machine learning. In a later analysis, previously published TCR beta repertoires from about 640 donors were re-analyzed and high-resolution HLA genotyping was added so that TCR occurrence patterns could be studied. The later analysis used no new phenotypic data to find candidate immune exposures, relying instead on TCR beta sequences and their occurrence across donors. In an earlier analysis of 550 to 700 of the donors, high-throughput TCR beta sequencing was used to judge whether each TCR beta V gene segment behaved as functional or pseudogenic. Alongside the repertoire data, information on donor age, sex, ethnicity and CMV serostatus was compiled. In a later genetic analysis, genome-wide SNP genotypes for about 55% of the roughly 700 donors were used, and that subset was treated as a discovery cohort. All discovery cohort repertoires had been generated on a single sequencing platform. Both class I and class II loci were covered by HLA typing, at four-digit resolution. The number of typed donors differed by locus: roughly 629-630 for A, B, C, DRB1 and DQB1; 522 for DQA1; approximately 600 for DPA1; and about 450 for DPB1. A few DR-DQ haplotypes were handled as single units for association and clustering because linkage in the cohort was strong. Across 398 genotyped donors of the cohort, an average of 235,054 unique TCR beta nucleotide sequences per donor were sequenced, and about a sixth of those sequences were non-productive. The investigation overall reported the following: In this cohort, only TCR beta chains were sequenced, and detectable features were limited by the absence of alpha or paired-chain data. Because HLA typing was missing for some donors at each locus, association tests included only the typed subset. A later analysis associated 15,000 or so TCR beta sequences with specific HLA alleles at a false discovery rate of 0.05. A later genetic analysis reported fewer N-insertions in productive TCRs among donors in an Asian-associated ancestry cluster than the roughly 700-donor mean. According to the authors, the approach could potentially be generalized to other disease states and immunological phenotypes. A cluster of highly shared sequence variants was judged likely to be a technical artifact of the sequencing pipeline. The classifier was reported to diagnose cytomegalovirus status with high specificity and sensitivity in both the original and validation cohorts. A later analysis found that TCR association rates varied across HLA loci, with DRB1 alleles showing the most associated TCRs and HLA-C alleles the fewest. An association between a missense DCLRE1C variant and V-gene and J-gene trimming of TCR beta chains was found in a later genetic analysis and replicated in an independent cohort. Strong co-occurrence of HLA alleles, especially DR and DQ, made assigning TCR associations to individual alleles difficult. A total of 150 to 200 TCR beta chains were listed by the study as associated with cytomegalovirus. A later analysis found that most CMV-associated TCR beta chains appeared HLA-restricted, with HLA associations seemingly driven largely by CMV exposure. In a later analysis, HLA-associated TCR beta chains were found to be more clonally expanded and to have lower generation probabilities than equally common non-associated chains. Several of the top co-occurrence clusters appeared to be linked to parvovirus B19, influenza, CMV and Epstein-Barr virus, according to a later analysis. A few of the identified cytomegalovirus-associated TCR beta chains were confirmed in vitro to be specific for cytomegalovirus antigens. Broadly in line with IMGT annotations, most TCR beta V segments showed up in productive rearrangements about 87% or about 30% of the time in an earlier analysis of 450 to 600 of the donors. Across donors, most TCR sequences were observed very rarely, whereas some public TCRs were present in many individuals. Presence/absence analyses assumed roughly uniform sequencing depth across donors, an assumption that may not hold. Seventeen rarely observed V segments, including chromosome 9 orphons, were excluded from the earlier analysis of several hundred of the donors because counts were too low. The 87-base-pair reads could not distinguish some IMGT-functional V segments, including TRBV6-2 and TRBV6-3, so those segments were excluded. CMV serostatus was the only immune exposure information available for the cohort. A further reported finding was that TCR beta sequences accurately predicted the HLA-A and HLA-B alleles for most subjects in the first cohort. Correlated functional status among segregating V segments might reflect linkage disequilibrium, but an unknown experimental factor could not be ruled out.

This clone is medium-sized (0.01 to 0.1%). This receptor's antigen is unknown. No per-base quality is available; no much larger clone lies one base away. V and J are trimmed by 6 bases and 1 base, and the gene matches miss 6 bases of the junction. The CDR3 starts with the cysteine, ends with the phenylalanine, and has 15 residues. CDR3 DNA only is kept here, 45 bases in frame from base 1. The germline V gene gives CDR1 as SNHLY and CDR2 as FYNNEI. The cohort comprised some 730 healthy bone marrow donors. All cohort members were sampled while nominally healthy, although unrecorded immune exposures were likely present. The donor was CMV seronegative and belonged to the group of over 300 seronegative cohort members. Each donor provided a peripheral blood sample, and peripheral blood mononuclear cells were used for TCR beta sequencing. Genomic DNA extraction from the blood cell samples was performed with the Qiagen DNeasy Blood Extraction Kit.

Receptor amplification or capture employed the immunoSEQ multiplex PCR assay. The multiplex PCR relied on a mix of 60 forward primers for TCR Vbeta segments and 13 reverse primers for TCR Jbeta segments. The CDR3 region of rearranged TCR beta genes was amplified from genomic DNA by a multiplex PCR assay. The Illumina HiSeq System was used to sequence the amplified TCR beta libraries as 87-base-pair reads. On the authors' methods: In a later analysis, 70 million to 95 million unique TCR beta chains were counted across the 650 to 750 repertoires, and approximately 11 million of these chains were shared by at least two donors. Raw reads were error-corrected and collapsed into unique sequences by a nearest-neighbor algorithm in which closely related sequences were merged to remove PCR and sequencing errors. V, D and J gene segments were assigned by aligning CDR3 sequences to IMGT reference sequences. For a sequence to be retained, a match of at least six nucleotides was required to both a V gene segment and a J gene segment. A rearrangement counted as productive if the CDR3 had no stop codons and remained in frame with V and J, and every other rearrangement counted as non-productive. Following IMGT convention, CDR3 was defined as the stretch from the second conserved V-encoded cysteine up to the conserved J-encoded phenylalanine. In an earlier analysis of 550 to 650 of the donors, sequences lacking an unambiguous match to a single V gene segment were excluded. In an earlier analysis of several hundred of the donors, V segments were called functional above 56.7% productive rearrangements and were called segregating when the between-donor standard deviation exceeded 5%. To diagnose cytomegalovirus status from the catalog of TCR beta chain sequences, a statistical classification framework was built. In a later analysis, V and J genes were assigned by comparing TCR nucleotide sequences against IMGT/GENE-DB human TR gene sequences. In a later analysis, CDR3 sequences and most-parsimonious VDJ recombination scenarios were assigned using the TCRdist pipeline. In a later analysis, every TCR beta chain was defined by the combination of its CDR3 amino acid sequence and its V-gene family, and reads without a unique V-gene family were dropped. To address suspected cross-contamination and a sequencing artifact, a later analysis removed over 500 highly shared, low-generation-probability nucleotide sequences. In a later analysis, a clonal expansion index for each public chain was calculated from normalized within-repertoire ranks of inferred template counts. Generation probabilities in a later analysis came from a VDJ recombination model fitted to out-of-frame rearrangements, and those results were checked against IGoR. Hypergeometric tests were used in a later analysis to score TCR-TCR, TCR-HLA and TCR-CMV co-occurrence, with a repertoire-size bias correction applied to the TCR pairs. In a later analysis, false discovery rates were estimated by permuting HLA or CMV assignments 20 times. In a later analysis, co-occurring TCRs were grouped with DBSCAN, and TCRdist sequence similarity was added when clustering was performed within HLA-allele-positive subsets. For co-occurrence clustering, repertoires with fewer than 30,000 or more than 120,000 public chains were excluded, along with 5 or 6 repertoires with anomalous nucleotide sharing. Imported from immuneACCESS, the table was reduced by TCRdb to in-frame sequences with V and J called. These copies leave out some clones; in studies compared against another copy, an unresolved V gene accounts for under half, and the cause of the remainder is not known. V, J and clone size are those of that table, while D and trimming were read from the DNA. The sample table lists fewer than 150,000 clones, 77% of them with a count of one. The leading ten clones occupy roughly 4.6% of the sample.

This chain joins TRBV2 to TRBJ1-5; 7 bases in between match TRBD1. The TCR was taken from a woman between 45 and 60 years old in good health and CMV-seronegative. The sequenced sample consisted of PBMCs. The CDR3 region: CASRYRGESNQPQHF. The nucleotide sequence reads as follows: TGTGCCAGCAGGTACAGGGGAGAGAGCAATCAGCCCCAGCATTTT. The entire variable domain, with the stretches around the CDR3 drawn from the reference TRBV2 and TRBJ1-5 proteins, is EPEVTQTPSHQVTQMGQEVILRCVPISNHLYFYWYRQILGQKVEFLVSFYNNEISEKSEIFDDQFSVERPDGSNFTLKIRSTKLEDSAMYFCASRYRGESNQPQHFGDGTRLSIL.